These 6 T cell receptor beta chains were sequenced from one sample in a study of T-cell reconstitution after alpha-beta-depleted transplantation in children. Preparation of the TCRbeta library involved a method that used unique molecular identifiers. MiXCR, run by TCRdb on the PCR reads, gives a single entry per CDR3 protein. The sample has about 610,000 distinct CDR3 sequences; around 27% are singletons. Sequenced material: PBMCs, taken before TCRalphabeta/CD19-depleted stem cell transplant. The receptors here all came from a boy in the first two years of life with Wiskott-Aldrich syndrome, due to receive a stem cell transplant.

The chain combines TRBV28 with TRBJ2-7; 8 nucleotides agree with TRBD1. V was pared by 6 bases and J by 3 bases, with 10 bases of the junction left unmatched. CDR1 and CDR2 from the germline V gene are MDHEN and SYDVKM. The CDR3 runs 15 residues. The CDR3, as DNA: TGTGCCAGCAGCCTCCGGGACAGGCAATACTACGAGCAGTACTTC. This encodes CASSLRDRQYYEQYF.

V usage is TRBV6-5 and J usage is TRBJ1-6; 8 nucleotides align to TRBD1. The CDR3 covers 15 residues. Looked up from germline, CDR1 is MNHEY and CDR2 is SVGAGI. Losses at the gene ends were 4 bases for V and 9 bases for J; bases not matched to a gene: 8. CDR3 in amino acids: CASSSPGGSSSPLHF. The CDR3 coding sequence is TGTGCCAGCAGTTCCCCAGGGGGCTCCAGTTCACCCCTCCACTTT.

The sample holds a few counts of this clonotype. The DNA is omitted, as the CDR3 cannot be located on it reliably, and the CDR3 follows TCRdb's listing. J is TRBJ2-3 and V is TRBV27; TRBD2, the table's D call, lacks a check against the DNA. Per the germline V gene, CDR1 is MNHEY and CDR2 is SMNVEV (reference sequence). With termini counted, the CDR3 has 15 amino acids. CDR3: CASSFLAGHTDTQYF.

The chain couples TRBV20-1 to TRBJ1-2, with D unresolved. Germline CDR1 DFQATT, CDR2 SNEGSKA (reference sequence). V lost 0 bases and J 7 bases, leaving 12 bases between the germline ends. The CDR3 contains 13 residues. For the CDR3, the DNA is TGCAGTGCTAGAGATACGGTCATGAGTGGCTACACCTTC. Translated: CSARDTVMSGYTF.

This rearrangement joins TRBV10-3 to TRBJ2-2; D remains unclear. The CDR3 is 14 residues long. With 10 bases removed from V and 0 bases from J, the gap between germline ends came to 12 bases. Germline V lookup: CDR1 ENHRY, CDR2 SYGVKD. As DNA, the CDR3 is TGTGCCAGCCAAAGAGAAGCGAACACCGGGGAGCTGTTTTTT. It encodes CASQREANTGELFF.

A few counts support this clonotype. The chain recombines TRBV5-5 with TRBJ2-7; D ambiguous. Germline lookup yields CDR1 SGHKS and CDR2 YYEKEE (reference sequence). Trimming left V 1 base short and J 8 bases short, with 16 bases between. The CDR3 covers 14 residues. Here the CDR3 reads CASSLRTEHLQQYF. The DNA for the CDR3 is TGTGCCAGCAGCTTGCGGACGGAGCATCTCCAGCAGTACTTC.